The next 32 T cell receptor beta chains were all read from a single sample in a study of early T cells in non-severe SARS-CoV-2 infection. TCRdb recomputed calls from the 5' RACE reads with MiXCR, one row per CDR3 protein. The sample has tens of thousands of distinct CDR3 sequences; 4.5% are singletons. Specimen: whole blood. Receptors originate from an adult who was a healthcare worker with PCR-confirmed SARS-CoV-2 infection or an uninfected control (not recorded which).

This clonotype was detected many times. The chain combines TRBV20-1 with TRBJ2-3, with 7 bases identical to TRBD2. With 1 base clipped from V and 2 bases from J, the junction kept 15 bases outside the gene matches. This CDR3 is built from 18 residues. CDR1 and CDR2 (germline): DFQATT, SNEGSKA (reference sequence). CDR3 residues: CSARGAHPAGAFTDTQYF. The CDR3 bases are TGCAGTGCTAGAGGCGCACACCCCGCGGGAGCATTCACAGATACGCAGTATTTT.

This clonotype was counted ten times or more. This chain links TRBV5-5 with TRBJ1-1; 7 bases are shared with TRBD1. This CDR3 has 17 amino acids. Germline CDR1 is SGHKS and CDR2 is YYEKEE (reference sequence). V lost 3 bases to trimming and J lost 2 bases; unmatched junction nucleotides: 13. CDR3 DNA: TGTGCCAGCAGCTCTAAAAGGGGGCGCGTAGTTAACACTGAAGCTTTCTTT. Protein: CASSSKRGRVVNTEAFF.

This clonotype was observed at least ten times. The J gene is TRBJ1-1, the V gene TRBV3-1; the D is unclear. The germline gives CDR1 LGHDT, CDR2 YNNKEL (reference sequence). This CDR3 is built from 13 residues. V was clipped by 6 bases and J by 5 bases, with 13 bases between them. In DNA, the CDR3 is TGTGCCAGCAGACCCTCGGAAGGGACTGAAGCTTTCTTT. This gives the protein CASRPSEGTEAFF.

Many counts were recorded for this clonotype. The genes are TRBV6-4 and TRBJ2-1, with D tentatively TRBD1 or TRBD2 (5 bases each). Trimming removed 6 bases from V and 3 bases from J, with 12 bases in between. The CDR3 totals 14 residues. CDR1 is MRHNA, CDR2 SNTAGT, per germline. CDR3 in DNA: TGTGCCAGCAGAAGGGACGTCGACTACAATGAGCAGTTCTTC. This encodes CASRRDVDYNEQFF.

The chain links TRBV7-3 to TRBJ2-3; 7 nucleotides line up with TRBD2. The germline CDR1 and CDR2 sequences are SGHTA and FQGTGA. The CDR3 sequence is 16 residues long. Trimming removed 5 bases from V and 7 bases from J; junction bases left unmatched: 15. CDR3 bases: TGTGCCAGCAGCCCTCTCGGGGAGGGAAGGACAAATACGCAGTATTTT. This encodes CASSPLGEGRTNTQYF. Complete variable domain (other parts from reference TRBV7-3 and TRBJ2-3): GAGVSQTPSNKVTEKGKYVELRCDPISGHTALYWYRQSLGQGPEFLIYFQGTGAADDSGLPNDRFFAVRPEGSVSTLKIQRTERGDSAVYLCASSPLGEGRTNTQYFGPGTRLTVL.

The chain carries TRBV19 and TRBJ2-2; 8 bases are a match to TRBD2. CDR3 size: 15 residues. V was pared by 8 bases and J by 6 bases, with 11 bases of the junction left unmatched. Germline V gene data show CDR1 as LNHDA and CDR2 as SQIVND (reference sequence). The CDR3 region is CASRTPGGKAGELFF. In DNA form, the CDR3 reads TGTGCCAGTCGCACCCCGGGGGGGAAGGCCGGGGAGCTGTTTTTT.

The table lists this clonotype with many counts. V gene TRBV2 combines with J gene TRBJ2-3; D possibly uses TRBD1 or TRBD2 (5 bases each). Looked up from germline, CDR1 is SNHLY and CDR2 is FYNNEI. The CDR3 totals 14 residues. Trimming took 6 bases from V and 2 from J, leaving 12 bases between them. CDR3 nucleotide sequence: TGTGCCAGCAGCCTGGGACCGAACACAGATACGCAGTATTTT. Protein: CASSLGPNTDTQYF.

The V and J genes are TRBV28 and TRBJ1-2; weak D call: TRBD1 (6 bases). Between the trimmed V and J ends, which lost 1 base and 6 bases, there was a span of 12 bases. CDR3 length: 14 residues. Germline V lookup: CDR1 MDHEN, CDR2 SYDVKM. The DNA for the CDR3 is TGTGCCAGCAGTTTATTGGGGGCGCAGGATGGCTACACCTTC. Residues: CASSLLGAQDGYTF.

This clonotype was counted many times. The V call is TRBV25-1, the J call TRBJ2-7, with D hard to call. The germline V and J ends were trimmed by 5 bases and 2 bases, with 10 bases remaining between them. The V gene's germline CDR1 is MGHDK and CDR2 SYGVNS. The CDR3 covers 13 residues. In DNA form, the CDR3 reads TGTGCCAGCAGTACCTTCGTTGCCTACGAGCAGTACTTC. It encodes CASSTFVAYEQYF.

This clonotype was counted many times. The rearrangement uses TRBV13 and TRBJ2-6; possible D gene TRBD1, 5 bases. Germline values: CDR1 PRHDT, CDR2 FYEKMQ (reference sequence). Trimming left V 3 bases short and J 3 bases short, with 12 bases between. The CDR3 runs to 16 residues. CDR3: CASSFRVTDGANVLTF. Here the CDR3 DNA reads TGTGCCAGCAGCTTCAGAGTGACAGATGGGGCCAACGTCCTGACTTTC.

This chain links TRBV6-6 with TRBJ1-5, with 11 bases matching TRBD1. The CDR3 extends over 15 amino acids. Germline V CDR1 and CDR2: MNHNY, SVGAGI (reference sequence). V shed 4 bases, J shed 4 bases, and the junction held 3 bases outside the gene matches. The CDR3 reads CASSSRDRGNQPQHF. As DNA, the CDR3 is TGTGCCAGCAGTTCCCGGGACAGGGGGAATCAGCCCCAGCATTTT.

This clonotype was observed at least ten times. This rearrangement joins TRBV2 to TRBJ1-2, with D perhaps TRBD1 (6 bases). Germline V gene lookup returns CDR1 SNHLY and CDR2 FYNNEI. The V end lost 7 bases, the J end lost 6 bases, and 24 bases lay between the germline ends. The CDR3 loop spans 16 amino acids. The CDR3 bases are TGTGCCAGCATACCACAGGGACCCCGGCCCCAAGATGGCTACACCTTC. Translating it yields CASIPQGPRPQDGYTF.

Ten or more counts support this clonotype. The chain's CDR3 is CASRTGPNQPQHF. CDR3 coding DNA: TGTGCCAGCAGAACAGGGCCCAATCAGCCCCAGCATTTT. The rearrangement joins TRBV6-5 to TRBJ1-5; tentative D call: TRBD1 (6 bases). The germline CDR1 and CDR2 sequences are MNHEY and SVGAGI. This CDR3 has 13 amino acids. V lost 6 bases and J lost 3, with 9 bases in between.

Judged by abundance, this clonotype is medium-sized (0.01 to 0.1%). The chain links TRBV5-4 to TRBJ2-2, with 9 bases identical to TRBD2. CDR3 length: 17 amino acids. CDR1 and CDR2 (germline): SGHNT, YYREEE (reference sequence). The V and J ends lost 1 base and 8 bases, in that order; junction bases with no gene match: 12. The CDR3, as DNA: TGTGCCAGCAGCTTGACAGGGATGGGACTAGCTTCAGGGGAGCTGTTTTTT. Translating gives CASSLTGMGLASGELFF.

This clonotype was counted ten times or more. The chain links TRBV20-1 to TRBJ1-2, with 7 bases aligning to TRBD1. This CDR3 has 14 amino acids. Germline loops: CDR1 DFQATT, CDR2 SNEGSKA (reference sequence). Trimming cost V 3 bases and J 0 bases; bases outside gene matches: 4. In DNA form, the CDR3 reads TGCAGTGCTAGCGGGACAGTTTCTAACTATGGCTACACCTTC. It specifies CSASGTVSNYGYTF.

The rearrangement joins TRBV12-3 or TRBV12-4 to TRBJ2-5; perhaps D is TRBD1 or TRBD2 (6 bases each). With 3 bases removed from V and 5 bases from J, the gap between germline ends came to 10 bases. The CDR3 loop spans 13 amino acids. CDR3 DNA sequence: TGTGCCAGCAGTTTTGGGGGGCAGGAGACCCAGTACTTC. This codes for CASSFGGQETQYF.

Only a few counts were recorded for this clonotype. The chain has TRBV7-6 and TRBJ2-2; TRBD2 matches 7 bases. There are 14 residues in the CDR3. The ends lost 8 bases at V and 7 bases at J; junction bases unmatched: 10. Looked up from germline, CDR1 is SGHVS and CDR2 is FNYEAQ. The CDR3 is CASRGAGAVGELFF. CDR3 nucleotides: TGTGCCAGCCGAGGGGCGGGAGCGGTCGGGGAGCTGTTTTTT.

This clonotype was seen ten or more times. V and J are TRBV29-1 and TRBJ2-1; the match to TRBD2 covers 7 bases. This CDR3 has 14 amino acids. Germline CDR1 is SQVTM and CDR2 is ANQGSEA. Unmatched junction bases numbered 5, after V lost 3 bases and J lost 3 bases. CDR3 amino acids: CSVDMPGGYNEQFF. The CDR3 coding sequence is TGCAGCGTTGACATGCCGGGGGGCTACAATGAGCAGTTCTTC.

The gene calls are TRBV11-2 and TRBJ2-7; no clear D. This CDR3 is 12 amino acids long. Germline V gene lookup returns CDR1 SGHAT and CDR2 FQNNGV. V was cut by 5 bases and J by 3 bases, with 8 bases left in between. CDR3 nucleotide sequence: TGTGCCAGCAGCCGTATGAACTACGAGCAGTACTTC. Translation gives CASSRMNYEQYF.

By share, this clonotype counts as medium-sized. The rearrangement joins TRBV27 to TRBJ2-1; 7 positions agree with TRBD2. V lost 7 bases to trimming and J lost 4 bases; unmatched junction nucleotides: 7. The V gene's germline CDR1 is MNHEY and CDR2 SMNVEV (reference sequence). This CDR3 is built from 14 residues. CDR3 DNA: TGTGCCAGCATGCCTAGCGGCAGGTACAATGAGCAGTTCTTC. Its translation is CASMPSGRYNEQFF.

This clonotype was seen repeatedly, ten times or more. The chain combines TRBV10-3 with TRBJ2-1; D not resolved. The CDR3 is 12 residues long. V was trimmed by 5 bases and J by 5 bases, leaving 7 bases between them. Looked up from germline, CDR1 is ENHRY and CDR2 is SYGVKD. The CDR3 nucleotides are TGTGCCATCAGTAACCCTAACAATGAGCAGTTCTTC. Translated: CAISNPNNEQFF.

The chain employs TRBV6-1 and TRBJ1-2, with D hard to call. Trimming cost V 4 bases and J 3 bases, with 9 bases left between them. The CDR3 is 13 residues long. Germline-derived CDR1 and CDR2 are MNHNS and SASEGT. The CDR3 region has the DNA TGTGCCAGCAGTGTTATCCTTTACTATGGCTACACCTTC. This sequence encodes CASSVILYYGYTF.

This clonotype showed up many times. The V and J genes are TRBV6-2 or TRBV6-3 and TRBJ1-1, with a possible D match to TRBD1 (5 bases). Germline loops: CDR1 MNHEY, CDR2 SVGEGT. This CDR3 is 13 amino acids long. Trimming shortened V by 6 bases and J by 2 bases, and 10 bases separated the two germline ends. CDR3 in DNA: TGTGCCAGCAGCGGACAAGCAAACACTGAAGCTTTCTTT. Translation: CASSGQANTEAFF.

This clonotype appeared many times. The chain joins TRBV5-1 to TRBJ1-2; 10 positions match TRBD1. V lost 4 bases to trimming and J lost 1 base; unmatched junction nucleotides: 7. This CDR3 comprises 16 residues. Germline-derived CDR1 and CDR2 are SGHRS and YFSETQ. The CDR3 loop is CASSPYGTGVNYGYTF. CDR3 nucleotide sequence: TGCGCCAGCAGCCCCTACGGGACAGGGGTTAACTATGGCTACACCTTC.

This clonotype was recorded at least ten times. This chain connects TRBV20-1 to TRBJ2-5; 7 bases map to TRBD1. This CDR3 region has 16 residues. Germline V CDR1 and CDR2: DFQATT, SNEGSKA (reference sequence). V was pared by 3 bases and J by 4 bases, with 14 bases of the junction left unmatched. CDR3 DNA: TGCAGTGCTAGGGCAGGGGCGACAGGGATCCGAGAGACCCAGTACTTC. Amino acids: CSARAGATGIRETQYF.

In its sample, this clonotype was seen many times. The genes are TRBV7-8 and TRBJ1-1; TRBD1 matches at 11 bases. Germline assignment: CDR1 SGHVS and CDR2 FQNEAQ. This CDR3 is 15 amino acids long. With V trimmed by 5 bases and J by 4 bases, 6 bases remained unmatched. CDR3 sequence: CASSTGQGAGTEAFF. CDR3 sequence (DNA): TGTGCCAGCAGCACCGGACAGGGGGCTGGCACTGAAGCTTTCTTT.

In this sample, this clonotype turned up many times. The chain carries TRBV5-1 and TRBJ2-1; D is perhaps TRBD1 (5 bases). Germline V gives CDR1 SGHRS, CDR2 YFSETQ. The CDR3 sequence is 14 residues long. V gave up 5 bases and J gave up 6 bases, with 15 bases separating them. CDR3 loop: CASRWSQGSNEQFF. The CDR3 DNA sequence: TGCGCCAGCAGATGGTCTCAGGGTAGCAATGAGCAGTTCTTC.

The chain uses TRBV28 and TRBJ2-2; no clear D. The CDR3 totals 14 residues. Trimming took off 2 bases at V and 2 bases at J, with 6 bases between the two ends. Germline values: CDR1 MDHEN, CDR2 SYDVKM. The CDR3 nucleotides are TGTGCCAGCAGTTTACCAATCAACACCGGGGAGCTGTTTTTT. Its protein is CASSLPINTGELFF.

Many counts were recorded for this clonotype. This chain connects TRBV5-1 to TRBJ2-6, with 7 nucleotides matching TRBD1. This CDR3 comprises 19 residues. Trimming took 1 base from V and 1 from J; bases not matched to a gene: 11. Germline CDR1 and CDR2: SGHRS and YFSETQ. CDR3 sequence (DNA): TGCGCCAGCAGCTTGATCTTAGGGGGCCCGACGTCTGGGGCCAACGTCCTGACTTTC. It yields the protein CASSLILGGPTSGANVLTF.

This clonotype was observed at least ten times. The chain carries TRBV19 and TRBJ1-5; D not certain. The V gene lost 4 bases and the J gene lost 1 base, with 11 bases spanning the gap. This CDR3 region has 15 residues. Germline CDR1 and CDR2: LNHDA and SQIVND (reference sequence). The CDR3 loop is CASSSPGSSNQPQHF. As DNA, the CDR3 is TGTGCCAGTAGTAGCCCTGGATCGAGCAATCAGCCCCAGCATTTT.

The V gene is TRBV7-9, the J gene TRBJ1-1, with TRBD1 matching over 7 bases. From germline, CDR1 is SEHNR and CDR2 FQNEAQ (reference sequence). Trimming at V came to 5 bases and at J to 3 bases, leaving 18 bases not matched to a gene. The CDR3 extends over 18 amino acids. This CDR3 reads CASSPTAQHRGLDTEAFF. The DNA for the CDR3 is TGTGCCAGCAGCCCGACGGCACAACACAGGGGATTAGACACTGAAGCTTTCTTT.

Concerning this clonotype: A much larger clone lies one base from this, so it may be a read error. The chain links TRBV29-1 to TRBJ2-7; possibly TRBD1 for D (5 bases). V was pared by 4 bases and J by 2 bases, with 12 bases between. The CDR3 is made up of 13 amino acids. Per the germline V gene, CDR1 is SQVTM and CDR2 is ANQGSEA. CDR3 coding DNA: TGCAGCGTTGCCCAGGGCAAAACCTACGAGCAGTACTTC. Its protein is CSVAQGKTYEQYF.